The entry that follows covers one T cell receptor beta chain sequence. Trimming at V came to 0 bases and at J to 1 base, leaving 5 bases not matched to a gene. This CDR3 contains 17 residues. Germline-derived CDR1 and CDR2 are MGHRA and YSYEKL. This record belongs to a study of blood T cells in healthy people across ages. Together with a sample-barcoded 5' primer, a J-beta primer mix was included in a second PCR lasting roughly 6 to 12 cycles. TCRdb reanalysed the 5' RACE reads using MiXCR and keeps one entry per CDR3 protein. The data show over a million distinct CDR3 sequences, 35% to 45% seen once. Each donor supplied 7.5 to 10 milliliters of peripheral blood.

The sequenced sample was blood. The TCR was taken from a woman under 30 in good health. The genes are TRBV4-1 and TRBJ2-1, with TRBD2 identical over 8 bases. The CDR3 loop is CASSQERAGGSYNEQFF. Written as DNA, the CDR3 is TGCGCCAGCAGCCAAGAGAGGGCGGGGGGATCCTACAATGAGCAGTTCTTC.